This T cell receptor beta chain originates from a study of blood T cells in healthy people across ages. As to this clonotype: What it binds is not known. Relative to the germline gene, one junction end is altered; a read error may explain this.

Together with a sample-barcoded 5' primer, a J-beta primer mix was included in a second PCR lasting about 7 to 11 cycles. Each cDNA molecule was tagged by a template-switch adaptor that had 12 random nucleotides. Samples each returned at least 2.5 million CDR3-containing paired-end reads. MiXCR was run by TCRdb on the 5' RACE reads, yielding one entry per CDR3 protein. The sample has 650,000 to 700,000 distinct CDR3 sequences; roughly 30% are singletons. Extracted total RNA amounted to at least 5.5 micrograms for each sample. Germline values: CDR1 SGHRS, CDR2 YFSETQ. The CDR3 has 15 residues. General study points: With age, beta diversity per million T cells declined roughly linearly, significantly by 30 to 50.

The sample comprised blood. This receptor was taken from a woman of 80 years or more in good health. The chain combines TRBV5-1 with TRBJ2-7; a weak D match, TRBD2 (6 bases). In DNA, the CDR3 is TGCGCCGGCAGCAAACGCGCGGGGAGCTCCTACGAGCAGTACTTC. It yields the protein CAGSKRAGSSYEQYF.